This T cell receptor beta chain stems from a study of blood T cell repertoires in COVID-19 (dated by TCRdb to about 2020). Regarding the study in general: Samples from collaborators originated in the United States, Italy and Spain and spanned both the acute and convalescent phases of COVID-19. The material from the prospective study consisted of cDNA or gDNA derived from T cells, B-cell-depleted T cells, or PBMCs. The dataset comprised deeply sampled blood TCRbeta repertoires from subjects exposed to, actively infected with, or recovered from COVID-19. The repertoires were released in a freely available public database meant as a resource for research on the immune response to SARS-CoV-2. Samples came from the ongoing ImmuneRACE study (first 160 participants) plus 1,254 subjects from 6 global collaborators. A de-identified subject ID, COVID-19 status, age in years and sex were almost always included in the sample metadata. Where HLA class I and class II types were available, the types were taken from metadata supplied by the sample provider, not from assay-based typing.

Beyond this particular receptor, the publication reports: The quantity of clinical and demographic metadata differed by source and by participant and was supplied without curation.

The collaborating institutions used their own protocols to collect whole blood in K2EDTA tubes. For TCRbeta analysis, collaborators shipped samples as frozen whole blood, isolated PBMCs, or DNA extracted from either of those sample types. On this clone: There is no known antigen for this receptor. Nothing much larger sits one base from this clone, and base qualities are not available.

The immunoSEQ Assay, a bias-controlled multiplex PCR, was used to amplify TCRbeta CDR3 regions from genomic DNA. Concerning the study's data processing: The number of nucleated cells in each sample was estimated from the amplification of reference gene primers within the assay. Sequence reads were collapsed and filtered to measure the absolute abundance of every unique TCRbeta CDR3 rearrangement. Productive Simpson clonality was computed per sample as the square root of Simpson's diversity index over productive rearrangements. This is the immuneACCESS table as TCRdb keeps it, with only in-frame sequences that have V and J called. A part of the clones is gone; compared with another copy, unresolved V genes explain less than half, and the rest is unexplained. The D gene and trimming were derived from the DNA, and the V and J assignments and clone size from that table. For this sample there are 150,000 or so clones; 76% appear just once. 4.5% of the sample lies in the top ten.

Sequences SGHRS (CDR1) and YFSETQ (CDR2) are obtained from the germline V gene. V is reduced by 5 bases and J by 2 bases, leaving a spacing of 20 bases between them. Counted from cysteine to phenylalanine, this CDR3 has 16 amino acids. Of all the DNA, just the CDR3 is kept, 48 bases in frame from base 1. The clonotype originates from an elderly woman with active or convalescent COVID-19. The rearranged segments are TRBV5-1 and TRBJ2-7; possibly the D gene is TRBD1, per 6 matching bases. Sequenced: peripheral blood. Read as DNA, the sequence is TGCGCCAGCAGTCCCCTCCCGGGACACCTGACCTACGAGCAGTACTTC. This gives the protein CASSPLPGHLTYEQYF. The full variable domain, with segments outside the CDR3 supplied by the reference TRBV5-1 and TRBJ2-7 proteins, appears as KAGVTQTPRYLIKTRGQQVTLSCSPISGHRSVSWYQQTPGQGLQFLFEYFSETQRNKGNFPGRFSGRQFSNSRSEMNVSTLELGDSALYLCASSPLPGHLTYEQYFGPGTRLTVT.